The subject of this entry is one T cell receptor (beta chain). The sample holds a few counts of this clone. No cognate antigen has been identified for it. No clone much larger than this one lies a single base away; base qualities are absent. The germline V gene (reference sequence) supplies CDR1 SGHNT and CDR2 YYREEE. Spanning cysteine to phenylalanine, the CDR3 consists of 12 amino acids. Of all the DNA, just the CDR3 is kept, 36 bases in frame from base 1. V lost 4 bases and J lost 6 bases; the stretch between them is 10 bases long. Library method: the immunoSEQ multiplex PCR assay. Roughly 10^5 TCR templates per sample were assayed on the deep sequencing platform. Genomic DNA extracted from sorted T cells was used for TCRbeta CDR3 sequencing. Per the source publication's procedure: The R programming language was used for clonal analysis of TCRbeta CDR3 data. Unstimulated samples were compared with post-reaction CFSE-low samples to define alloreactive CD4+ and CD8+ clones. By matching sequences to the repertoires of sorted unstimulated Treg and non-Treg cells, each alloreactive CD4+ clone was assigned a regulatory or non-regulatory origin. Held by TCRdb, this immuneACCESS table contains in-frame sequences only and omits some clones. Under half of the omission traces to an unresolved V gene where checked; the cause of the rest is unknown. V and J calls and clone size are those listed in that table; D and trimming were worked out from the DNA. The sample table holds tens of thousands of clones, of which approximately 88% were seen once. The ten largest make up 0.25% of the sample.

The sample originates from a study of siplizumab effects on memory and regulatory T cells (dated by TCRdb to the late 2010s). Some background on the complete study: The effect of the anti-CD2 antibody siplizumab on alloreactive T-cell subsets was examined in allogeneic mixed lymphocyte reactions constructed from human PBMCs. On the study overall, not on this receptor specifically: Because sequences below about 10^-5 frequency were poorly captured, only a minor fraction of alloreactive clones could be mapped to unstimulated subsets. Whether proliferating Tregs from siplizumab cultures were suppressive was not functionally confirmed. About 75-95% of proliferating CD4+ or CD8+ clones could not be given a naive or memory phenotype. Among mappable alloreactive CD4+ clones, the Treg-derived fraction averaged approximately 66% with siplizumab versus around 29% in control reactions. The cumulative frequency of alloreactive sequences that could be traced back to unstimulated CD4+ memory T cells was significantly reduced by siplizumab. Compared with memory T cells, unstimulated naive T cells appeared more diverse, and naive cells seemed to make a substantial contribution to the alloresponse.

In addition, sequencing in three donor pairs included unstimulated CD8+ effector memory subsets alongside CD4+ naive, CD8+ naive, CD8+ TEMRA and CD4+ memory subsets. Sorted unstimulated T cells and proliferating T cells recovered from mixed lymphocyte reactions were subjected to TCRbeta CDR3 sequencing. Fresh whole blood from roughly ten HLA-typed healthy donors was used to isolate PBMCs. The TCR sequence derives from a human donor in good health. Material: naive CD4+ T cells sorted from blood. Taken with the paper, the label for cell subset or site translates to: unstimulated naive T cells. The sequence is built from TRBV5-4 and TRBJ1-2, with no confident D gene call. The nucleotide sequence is TGTGCCAGCAGCCGAGCGTTAGATGGCTACACCTTC. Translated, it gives CASSRALDGYTF.